This TCR beta chain originates from a study of identical twins. Germline V gene data show CDR1 as SGHRS and CDR2 as YFSETQ. CDR3 length: 16 residues. V lost 4 bases to trimming and J lost 4 bases, with 21 bases between them. TCRdb passed the 5' RACE reads through MiXCR, listing each CDR3 protein once. The sample includes approximately 890,000 distinct CDR3 sequences, roughly 12% of them seen just once. The same data also contributed to another study, on yellow fever vaccine responses in identical twins.

This TCR was sampled from a woman aged 18 to 35 in good health. Sequenced sample: PBMCs. The J gene is TRBJ2-7, the V gene TRBV5-1; no clear D. CDR3 loop: CASSPPSRNPDYEQYF. Here the CDR3 DNA reads TGCGCCAGCAGCCCCCCGAGCAGGAACCCTGATTACGAGCAGTACTTC.